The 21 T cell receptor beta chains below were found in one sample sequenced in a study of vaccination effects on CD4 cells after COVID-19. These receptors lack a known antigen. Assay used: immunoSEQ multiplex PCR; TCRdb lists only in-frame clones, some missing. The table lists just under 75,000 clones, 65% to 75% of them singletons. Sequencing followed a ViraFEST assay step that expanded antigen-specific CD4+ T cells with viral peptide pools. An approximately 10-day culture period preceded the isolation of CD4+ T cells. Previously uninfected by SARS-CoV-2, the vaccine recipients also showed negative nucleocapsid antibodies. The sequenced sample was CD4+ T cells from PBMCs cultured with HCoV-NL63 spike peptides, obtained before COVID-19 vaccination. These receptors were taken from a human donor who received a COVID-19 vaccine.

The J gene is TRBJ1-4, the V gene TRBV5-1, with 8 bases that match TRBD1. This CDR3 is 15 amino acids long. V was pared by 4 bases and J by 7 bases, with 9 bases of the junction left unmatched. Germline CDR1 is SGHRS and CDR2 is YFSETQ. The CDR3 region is CASSLGTGLSEKLFF. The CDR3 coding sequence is TGCGCCAGCAGCCTAGGGACAGGTCTTTCTGAAAAACTGTTTTTT.

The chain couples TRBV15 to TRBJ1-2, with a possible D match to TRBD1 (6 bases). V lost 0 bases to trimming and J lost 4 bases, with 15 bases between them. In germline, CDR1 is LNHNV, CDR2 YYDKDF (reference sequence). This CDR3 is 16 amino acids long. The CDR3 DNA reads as TGTGCCACCAGCAGAGATCGGGGGGCTCCGGTCTATGGCTACACCTTC. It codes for CATSRDRGAPVYGYTF.

CDR3 DNA sequence: TGTGCCAGCAGCCCCAGGACAGCGAACACCGGGGAGCTGTTTTTT. Translated, it gives CASSPRTANTGELFF. The V call is TRBV11-3, the J call TRBJ2-2, with D possibly being TRBD1 (6 bases). This CDR3 region has 15 residues. The germline CDR1 and CDR2 sequences are SGHNT and YENEEA. V was shortened by 5 bases and J by 0 bases, with 10 bases between the two germline ends.

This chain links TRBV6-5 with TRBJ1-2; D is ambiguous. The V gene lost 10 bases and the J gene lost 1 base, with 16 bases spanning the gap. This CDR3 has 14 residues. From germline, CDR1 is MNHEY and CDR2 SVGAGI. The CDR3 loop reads CATRSAGVNYGYTF. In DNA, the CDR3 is TGTGCCACCCGGTCGGCTGGGGTTAACTATGGCTACACCTTC.

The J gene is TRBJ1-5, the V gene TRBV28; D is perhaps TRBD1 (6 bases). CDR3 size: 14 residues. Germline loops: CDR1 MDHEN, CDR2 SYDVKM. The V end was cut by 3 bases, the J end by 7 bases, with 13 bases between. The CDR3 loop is CASSFGGAGQPQHF. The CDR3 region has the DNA TGTGCCAGCAGTTTTGGGGGCGCGGGGCAGCCCCAGCATTTT. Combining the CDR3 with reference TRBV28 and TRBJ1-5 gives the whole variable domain DVKVTQSSRYLVKRTGEKVFLECVQDMDHENMFWYRQDPGLGLRLIYFSYDVKMKEKGDIPEGYSVSREKKERFSLILESASTNQTSMYLCASSFGGAGQPQHFGDGTRLSIL.

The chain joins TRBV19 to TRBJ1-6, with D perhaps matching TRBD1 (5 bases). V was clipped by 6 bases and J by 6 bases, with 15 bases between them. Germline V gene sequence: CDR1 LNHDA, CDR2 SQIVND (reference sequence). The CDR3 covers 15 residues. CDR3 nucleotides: TGTGCCAGTAGGGGCGTGGGGGTTTCTAATTCACCCCTCCACTTT. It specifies CASRGVGVSNSPLHF. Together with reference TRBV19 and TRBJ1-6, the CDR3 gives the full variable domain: DGGITQSPKYLFRKEGQNVTLSCEQNLNHDAMYWYRQDPGQGLRLIYYSQIVNDFQKGDIAEGYSVSREKKESFPLTVTSAQKNPTAFYLCASRGVGVSNSPLHFGNGTRLTVT.

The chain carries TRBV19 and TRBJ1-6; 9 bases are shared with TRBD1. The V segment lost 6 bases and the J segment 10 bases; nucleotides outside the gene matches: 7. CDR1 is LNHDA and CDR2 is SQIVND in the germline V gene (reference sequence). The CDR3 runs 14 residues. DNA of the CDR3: TGTGCCAGTAGCCGGGACAGGGCGGACTCACCCCTCCACTTT. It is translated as CASSRDRADSPLHF.

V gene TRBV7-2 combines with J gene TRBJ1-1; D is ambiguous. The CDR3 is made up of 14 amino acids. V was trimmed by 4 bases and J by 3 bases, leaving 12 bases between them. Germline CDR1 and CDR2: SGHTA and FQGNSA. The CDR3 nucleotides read TGTGCCAGCAGCTGGAAGAGTGGGCACACTGAAGCTTTCTTT. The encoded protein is CASSWKSGHTEAFF.

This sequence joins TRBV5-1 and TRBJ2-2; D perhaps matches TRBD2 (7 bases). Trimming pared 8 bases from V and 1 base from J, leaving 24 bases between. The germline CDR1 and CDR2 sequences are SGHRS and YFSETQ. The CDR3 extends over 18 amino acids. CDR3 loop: CASQTAGALRLNTGELFF. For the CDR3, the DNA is TGCGCCAGTCAGACTGCGGGGGCCCTACGCCTGAACACCGGGGAGCTGTTTTTT.

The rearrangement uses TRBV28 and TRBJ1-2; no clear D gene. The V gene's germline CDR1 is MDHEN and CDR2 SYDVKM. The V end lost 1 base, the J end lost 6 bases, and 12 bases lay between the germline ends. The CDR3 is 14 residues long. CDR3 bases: TGTGCCAGCAGTTTATTATCGGCTGGTAATGGCTACACCTTC. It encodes CASSLLSAGNGYTF.

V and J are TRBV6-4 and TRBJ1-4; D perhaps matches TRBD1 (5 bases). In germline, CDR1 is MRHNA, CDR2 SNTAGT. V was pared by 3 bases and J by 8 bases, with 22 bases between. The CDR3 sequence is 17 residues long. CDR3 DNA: TGTGCCAGCAGTGAGAAAAACCGAAAGCCGAAGGGGGAAAAACTGTTTTTT. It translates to CASSEKNRKPKGEKLFF.

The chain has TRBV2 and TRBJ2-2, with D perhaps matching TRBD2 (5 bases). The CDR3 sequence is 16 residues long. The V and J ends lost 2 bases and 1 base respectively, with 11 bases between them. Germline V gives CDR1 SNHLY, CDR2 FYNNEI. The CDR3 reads CASSEWRGQNTGELFF. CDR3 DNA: TGTGCCAGCAGTGAATGGCGCGGGCAGAACACCGGGGAGCTGTTTTTT.

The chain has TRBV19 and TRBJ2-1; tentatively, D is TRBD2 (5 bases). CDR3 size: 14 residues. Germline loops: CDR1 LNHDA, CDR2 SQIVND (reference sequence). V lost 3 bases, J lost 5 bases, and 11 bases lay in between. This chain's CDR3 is CASSIRGWDNEQFF. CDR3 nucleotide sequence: TGTGCCAGTAGTATCCGGGGATGGGACAATGAGCAGTTCTTC.

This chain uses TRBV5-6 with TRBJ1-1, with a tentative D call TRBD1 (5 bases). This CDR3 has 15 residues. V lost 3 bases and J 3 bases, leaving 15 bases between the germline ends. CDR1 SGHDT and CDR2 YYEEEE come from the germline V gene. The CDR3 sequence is CASSYWVGLHTEAFF. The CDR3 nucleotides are TGTGCCAGCAGCTATTGGGTGGGACTACACACTGAAGCTTTCTTT.

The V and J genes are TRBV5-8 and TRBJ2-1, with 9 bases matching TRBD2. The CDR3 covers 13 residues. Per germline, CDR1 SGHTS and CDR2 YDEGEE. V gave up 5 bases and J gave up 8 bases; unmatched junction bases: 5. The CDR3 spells CASSRSGGYEQFF. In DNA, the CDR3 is TGTGCCAGCAGTCGTAGCGGGGGCTATGAGCAGTTCTTC.

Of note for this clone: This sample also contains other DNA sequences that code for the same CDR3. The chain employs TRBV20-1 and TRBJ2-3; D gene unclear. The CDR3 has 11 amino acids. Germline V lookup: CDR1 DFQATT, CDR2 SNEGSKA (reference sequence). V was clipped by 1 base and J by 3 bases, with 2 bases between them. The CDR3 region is CSARGTDTQYF. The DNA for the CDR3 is TGCAGTGCTAGAGGTACAGATACGCAGTATTTT.

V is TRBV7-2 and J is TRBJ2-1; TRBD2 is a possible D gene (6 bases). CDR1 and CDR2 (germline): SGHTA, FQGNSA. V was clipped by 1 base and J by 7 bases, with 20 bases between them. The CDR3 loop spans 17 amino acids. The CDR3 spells CASSLVALGGSGNEQFF. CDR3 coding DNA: TGTGCCAGCAGCTTAGTAGCACTGGGGGGATCCGGGAATGAGCAGTTCTTC.

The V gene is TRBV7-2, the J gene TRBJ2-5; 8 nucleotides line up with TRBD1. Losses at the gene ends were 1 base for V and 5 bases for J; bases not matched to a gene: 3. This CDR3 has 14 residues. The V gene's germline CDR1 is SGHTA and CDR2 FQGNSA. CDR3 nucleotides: TGTGCCAGCAGCTTAGGGACAGGGCCCGAGACCCAGTACTTC. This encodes CASSLGTGPETQYF.

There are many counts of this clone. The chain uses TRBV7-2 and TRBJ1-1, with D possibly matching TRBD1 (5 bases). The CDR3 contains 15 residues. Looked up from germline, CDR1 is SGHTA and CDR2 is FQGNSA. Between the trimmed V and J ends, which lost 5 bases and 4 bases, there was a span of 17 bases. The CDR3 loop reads CASSPGRGRATEAFF. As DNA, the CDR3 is TGTGCCAGCAGCCCGGGTCGGGGGAGGGCCACTGAAGCTTTCTTT.

CDR3 sequence reads: CASSLLAGNNSPLHF. The CDR3, as DNA: TGTGCCAGCAGCTTGCTGGCCGGGAATAATTCACCCCTCCACTTT. The rearrangement joins TRBV7-2 to TRBJ1-6; no definite D call. From germline, CDR1 is SGHTA and CDR2 FQGNSA. Trimming removed 3 bases from V and 5 bases from J, with 11 bases in between. The CDR3 covers 15 residues. Filled out from reference TRBV7-2 and TRBJ1-6, the complete variable domain reads GAGVSQSPSNKVTEKGKDVELRCDPISGHTALYWYRQSLGQGLEFLIYFQGNSAPDKSGLPSDRFSAERTGGSVSTLTIQRTQQEDSAVYLCASSLLAGNNSPLHFGNGTRLTVT.

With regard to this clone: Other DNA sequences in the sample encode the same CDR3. CDR3 sequence reads: CASSYSNYEQYV. CDR3 nucleotide sequence: TGTGCCAGCAGTTACTCGAATTACGAGCAGTACGTC. V and J are TRBV6-6 and TRBJ2-7; D not resolved. The CDR3 loop spans 12 amino acids. From germline, CDR1 is MNHNY and CDR2 SVGAGI (reference sequence). V lost 0 bases and J lost 4, with 4 bases in between.